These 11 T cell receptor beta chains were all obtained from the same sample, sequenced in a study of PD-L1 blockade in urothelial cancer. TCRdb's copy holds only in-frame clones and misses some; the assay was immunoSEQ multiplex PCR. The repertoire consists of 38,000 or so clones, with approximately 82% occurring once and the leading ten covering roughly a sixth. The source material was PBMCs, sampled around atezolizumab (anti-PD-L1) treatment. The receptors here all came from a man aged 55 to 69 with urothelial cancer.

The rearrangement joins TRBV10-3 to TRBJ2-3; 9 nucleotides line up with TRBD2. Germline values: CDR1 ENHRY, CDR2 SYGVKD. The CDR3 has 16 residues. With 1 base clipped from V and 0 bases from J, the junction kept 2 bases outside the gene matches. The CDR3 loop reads CAISEWAGGSTDTQYF. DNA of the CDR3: TGTGCCATCAGTGAGTGGGCGGGGGGGAGCACAGATACGCAGTATTTT.

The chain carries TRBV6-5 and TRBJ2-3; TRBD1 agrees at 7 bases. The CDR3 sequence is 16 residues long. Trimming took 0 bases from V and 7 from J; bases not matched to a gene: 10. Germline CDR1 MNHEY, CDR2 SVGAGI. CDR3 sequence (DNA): TGTGCCAGCAGTTACTCCGACAGGGATCAAACGTATACGCAGTATTTT. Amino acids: CASSYSDRDQTYTQYF.

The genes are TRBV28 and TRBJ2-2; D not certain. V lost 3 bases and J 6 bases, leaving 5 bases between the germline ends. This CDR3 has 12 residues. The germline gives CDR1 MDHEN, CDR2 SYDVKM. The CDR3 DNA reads TGTGCCAGCAGTTTGACACCCGGGGAGCTGTTTTTT. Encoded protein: CASSLTPGELFF.

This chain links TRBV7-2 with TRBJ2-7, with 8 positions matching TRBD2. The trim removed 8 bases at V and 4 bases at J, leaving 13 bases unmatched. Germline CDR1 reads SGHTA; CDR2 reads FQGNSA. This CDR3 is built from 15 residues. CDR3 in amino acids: CASGVGGAAVYEQYF. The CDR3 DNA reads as TGTGCCAGCGGGGTCGGGGGGGCAGCTGTTTACGAGCAGTACTTC.

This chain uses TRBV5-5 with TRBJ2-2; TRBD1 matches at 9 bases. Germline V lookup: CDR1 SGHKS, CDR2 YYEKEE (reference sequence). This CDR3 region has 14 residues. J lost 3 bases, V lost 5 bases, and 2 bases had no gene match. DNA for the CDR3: TGTGCCAGCAGTCGGACAGGGGACACCGGGGAGCTGTTTTTT. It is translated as CASSRTGDTGELFF. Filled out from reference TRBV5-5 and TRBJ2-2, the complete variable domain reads DAGVTQSPTHLIKTRGQQVTLRCSPISGHKSVSWYQQVLGQGPQFIFQYYEKEERGRGNFPDRFSARQFPNYSSELNVNALLLGDSALYLCASSRTGDTGELFFGEGSRLTVL.

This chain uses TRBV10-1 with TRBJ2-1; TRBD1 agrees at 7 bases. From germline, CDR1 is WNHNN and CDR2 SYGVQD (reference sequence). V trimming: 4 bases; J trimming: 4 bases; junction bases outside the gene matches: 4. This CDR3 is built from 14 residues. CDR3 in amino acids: CASSVGGPYNEQFF. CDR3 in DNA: TGCGCCAGCAGTGTAGGGGGCCCATACAATGAGCAGTTCTTC.

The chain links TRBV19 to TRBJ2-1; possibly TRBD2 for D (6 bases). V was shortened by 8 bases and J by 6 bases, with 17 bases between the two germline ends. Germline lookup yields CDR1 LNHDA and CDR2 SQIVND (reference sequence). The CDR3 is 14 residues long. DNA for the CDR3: TGTGCCAGTCATACGGGACTCCAGACCAATGAGCAGTTCTTC. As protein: CASHTGLQTNEQFF. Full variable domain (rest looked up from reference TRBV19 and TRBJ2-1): DGGITQSPKYLFRKEGQNVTLSCEQNLNHDAMYWYRQDPGQGLRLIYYSQIVNDFQKGDIAEGYSVSREKKESFPLTVTSAQKNPTAFYLCASHTGLQTNEQFFGPGTRLTVL.

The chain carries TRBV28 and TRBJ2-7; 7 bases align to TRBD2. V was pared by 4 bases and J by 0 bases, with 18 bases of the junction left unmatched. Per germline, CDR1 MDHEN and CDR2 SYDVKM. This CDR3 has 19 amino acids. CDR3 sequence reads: CASSSMAATSAVISYEQYF. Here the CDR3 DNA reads TGTGCCAGCAGTTCTATGGCCGCTACTAGCGCGGTGATCTCCTACGAGCAGTACTTC.

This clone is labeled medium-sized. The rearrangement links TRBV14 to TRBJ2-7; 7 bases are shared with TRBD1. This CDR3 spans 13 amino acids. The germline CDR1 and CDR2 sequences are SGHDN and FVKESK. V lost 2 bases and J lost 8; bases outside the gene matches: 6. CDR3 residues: CASSQSPGGQQYF. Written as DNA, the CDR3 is TGTGCCAGCAGCCAATCCCCAGGGGGACAGCAGTACTTC.

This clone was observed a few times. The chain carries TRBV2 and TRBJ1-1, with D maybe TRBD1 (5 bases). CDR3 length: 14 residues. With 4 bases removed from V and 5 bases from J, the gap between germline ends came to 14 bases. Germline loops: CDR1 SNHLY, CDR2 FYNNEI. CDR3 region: CASSAETDRTEAFF. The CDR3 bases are TGTGCCAGCAGTGCGGAAACCGACAGAACTGAAGCTTTCTTT. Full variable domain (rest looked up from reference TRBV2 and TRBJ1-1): EPEVTQTPSHQVTQMGQEVILRCVPISNHLYFYWYRQILGQKVEFLVSFYNNEISEKSEIFDDQFSVERPDGSNFTLKIRSTKLEDSAMYFCASSAETDRTEAFFGQGTRLTVV.

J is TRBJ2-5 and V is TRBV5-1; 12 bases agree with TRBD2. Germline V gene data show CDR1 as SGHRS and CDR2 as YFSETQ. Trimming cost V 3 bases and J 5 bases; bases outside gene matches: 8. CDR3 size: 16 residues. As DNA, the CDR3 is TGCGCCAGCAGCTCTAGCGGGGGGGCCGTAAGGGAGACCCAGTACTTC. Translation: CASSSSGGAVRETQYF.